What follows describes a single TCR beta chain. This entry is derived from a study of cytomegalovirus exposure and HLA in healthy donors. The PCR contained 60 Vbeta and 13 Jbeta primers. Some clones are missing from TCRdb's copy, which holds only in-frame ones; the method was immunoSEQ multiplex PCR. The sample contains 180,000 or so clones, about 83% of which appear only once. Germline V CDR1 and CDR2: SGHTA, FQGNSA. This CDR3 is built from 16 residues. Trimming took 1 base from V and 6 from J; bases not matched to a gene: 7. The sample consisted of PBMCs. The V gene is TRBV7-2, the J gene TRBJ2-1; 9 bases fit TRBD2. The receptor was derived from a female donor in good health and CMV-seronegative. CDR3: CASSLVSSGGLNEQFF. The CDR3 coding sequence is TGTGCCAGCAGCTTAGTATCCAGCGGGGGGCTCAATGAGCAGTTCTTC.